This is a list of T cell receptor beta chains from one sample in a study of shared clonotypes between healthy human individuals. Repertoires were generated with immunoSEQ multiplex PCR, while TCRdb's copy carries only in-frame clones and drops some. The profile shows fewer than 3 million clones, just under 95% of them singletons. Material: naive CD4+ T cells from PBMCs. These receptors all stem from a man in his late teens or twenties in good health. Some clones in this sample may be carry-over from other donors' samples. CDR3s leave out the opening cysteine and the closing phenylalanine or tryptophan. The order of the fields is V gene, D gene, J gene, CDR3 protein. D genes are given only for firm matches.

>TRBV28|TRBD1|TRBJ1-1
ASRGQGLNTEAF
>TRBV7-2|TRBD2|TRBJ2-1
ASSLAGGRALGYNEQF
>TRBV28|TRBD2|TRBJ2-1
ASSVRLAGDYWNEQF
>TRBV4-1|NA|TRBJ1-1
ASSQGDFGGASPEAF
>TRBV18|NA|TRBJ2-2
ASSPGGIDTGELF
>TRBV29-1|NA|NA
SARGLSSYEQY
>TRBV4-2|TRBD1|TRBJ1-2
ASSPQGNGYT
>TRBV2|NA|TRBJ2-1
ASSDPSRRKF
>TRBV11-2|TRBD1|TRBJ1-2
ASSLGLRGTDYGYT
>TRBV11-2|NA|TRBJ1-4
ASSPPPWGEKLF
>TRBV5-5|NA|TRBJ1-2
ASSPPDAYGYT
>TRBV4-3|NA|TRBJ2-1
ASSQGWGNEQF
>TRBV28|TRBD1|TRBJ1-2
ASSSGQFYGYT
>TRBV5-1|NA|TRBJ2-3
ASSNRDSTDTQY
>TRBV28|TRBD1|TRBJ1-3
QRGQGRKSGNTIY
>TRBV19|NA|TRBJ1-1
ASSIFQGGVNTEAF
>TRBV4-1|NA|TRBJ2-7
ASSPYLSSYEQY
>TRBV10-3|NA|TRBJ1-2
AIGTPGGYGYT
>TRBV4-2|TRBD1|TRBJ2-7
ASSPLGETGGSGARDEQY
>TRBV30|TRBD1|TRBJ2-7
AWVPLRGRGLYEQY
>TRBV7-4|NA|TRBJ1-5
ASSLTSSRNQPQH
>TRBV7-9|TRBD1|TRBJ2-1
ASSFGRDSSYNEQF